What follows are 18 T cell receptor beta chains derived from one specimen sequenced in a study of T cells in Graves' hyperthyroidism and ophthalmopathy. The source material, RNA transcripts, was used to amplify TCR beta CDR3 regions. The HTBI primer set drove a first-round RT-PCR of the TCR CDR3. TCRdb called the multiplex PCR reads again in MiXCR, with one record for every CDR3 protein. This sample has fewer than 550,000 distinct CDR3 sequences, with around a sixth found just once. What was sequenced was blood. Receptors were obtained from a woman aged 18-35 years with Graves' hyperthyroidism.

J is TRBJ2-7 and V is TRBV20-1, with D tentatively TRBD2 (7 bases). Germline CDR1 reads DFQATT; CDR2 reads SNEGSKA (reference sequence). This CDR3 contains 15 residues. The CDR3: CSAAGAGGRNYEQYF. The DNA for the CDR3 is TGCAGCGCCGCGGGGGCCGGGGGAAGGAATTACGAGCAGTACTTC.

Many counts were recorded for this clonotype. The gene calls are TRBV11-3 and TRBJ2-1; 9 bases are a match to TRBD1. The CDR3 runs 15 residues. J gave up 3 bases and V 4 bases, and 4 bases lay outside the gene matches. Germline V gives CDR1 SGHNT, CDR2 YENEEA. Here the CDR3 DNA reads TGTGCCAGCAGCTACCGGGACAGGGTCTACAATGAGCAGTTCTTC. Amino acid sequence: CASSYRDRVYNEQFF.

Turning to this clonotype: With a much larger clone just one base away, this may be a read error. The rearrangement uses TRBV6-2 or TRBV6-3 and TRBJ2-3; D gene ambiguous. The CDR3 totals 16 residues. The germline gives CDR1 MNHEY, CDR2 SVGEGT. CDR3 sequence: CACSSSIFPGPDTQYF. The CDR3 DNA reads TGTGCCTGCAGTTCCTCGATCTTCCCTGGGCCAGATACGCAGTATTTT.

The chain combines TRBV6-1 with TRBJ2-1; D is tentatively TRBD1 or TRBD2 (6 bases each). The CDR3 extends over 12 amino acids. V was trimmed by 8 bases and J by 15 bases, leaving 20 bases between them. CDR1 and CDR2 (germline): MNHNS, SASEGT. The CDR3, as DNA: TGTGCCAGCTCCCTCCGGGGGCCAGGCCCGTTCTTC. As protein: CASSLRGPGPFF.

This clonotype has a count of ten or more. The CDR3 loop reads CASSPRTGGRETQYF. The DNA for the CDR3 is TGTGCCAGCAGCCCTCGGACAGGGGGTAGGGAGACCCAGTACTTC. V and J are TRBV11-2 and TRBJ2-5; TRBD1 matches 10 bases. CDR3 length: 15 amino acids. Germline V gene lookup returns CDR1 SGHAT and CDR2 FQNNGV. Trimming at V came to 5 bases and at J to 5 bases, leaving 8 bases not matched to a gene.

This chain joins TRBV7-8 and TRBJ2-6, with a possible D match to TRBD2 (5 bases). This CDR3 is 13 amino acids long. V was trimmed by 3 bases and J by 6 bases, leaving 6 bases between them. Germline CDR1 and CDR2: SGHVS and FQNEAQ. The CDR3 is CASSFREANVLTF. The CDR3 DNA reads TGTGCCAGCAGCTTCCGGGAGGCCAACGTCCTGACTTTC.

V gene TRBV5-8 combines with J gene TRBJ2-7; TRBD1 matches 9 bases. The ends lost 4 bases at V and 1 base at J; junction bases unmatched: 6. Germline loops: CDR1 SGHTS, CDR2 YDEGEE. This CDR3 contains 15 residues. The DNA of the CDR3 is TGTGCCAGCAGCAAGACAGGGGGTGGGTCCTACGAGCAGTACTTC. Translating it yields CASSKTGGGSYEQYF.

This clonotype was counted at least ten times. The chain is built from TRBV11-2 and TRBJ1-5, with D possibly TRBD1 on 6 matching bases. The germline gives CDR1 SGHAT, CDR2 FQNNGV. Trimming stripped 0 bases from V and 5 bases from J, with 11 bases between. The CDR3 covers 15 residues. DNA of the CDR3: TGTGCCAGCAGCTTAGACGCAGGGGAGGATCAGCCCCAGCATTTT. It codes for CASSLDAGEDQPQHF.

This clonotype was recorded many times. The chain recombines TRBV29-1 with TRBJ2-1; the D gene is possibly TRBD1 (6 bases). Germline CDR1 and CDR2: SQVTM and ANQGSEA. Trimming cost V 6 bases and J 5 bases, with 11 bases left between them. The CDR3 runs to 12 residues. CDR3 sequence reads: CSVHWTDNEQFF. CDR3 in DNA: TGCAGCGTCCACTGGACAGACAATGAGCAGTTCTTC.

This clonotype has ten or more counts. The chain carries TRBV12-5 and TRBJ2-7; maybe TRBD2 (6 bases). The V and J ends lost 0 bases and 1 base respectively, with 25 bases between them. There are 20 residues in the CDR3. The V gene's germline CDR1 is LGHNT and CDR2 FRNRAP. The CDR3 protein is CASGLVLDRGAQPSSYEQYF. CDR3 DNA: TGTGCTAGTGGTTTGGTACTAGATCGCGGGGCGCAGCCCTCATCCTACGAGCAGTACTTC.

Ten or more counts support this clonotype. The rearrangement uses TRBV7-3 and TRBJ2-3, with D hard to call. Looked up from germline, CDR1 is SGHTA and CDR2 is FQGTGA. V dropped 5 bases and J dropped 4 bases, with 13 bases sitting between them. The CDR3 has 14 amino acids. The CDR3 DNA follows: TGTGCCAGCAGCGTAGTTGGGCGCTCAGATACGCAGTATTTT. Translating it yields CASSVVGRSDTQYF.

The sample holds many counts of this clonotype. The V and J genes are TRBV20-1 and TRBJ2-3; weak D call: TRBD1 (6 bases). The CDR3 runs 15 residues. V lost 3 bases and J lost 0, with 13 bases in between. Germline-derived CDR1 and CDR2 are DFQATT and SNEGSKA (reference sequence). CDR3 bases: TGCAGTGCTAGGCCAAGACAGGTCAGCACAGATACGCAGTATTTT. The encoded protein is CSARPRQVSTDTQYF.

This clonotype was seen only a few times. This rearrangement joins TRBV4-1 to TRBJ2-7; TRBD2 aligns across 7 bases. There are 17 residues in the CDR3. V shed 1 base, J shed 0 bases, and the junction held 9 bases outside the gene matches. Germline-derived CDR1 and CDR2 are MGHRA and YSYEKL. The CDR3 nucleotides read TGCGCCAGCAGCCAAGTAGGCGGGGGAGGGAGCTCCTACGAGCAGTACTTC. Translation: CASSQVGGGGSSYEQYF.

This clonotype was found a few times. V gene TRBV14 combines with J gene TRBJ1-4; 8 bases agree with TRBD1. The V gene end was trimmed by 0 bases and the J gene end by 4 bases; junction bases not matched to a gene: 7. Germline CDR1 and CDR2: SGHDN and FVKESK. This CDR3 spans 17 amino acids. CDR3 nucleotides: TGTGCCAGCAGCCAAGATGGGCCGGGACAGGTTAATGAAAAACTGTTTTTT. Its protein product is CASSQDGPGQVNEKLFF. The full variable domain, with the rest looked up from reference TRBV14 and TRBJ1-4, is EAGVTQFPSHSVIEKGQTVTLRCDPISGHDNLYWYRRVMGKEIKFLLHFVKESKQDESGMPNNRFLAERTGGTYSTLKVQPAELEDSGVYFCASSQDGPGQVNEKLFFGSGTQLSVL.

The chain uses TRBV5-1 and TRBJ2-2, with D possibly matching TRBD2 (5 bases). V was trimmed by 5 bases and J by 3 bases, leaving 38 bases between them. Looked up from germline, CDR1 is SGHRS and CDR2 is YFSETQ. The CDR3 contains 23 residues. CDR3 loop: CASRVPRGETDGLYPEDTGELFF. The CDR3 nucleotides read TGCGCCAGCAGAGTACCCCGAGGTGAAACGGACGGACTCTACCCCGAAGACACCGGGGAGCTGTTTTTT.

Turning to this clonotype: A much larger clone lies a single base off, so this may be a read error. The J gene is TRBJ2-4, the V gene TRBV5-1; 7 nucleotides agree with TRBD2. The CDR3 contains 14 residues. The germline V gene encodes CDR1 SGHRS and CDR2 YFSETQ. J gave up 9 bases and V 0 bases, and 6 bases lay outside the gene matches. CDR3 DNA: TGCGCCAGCAGCTTGGTGGGAGGGGAAAGCATTCAGTACTTC. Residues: CASSLVGGESIQYF.

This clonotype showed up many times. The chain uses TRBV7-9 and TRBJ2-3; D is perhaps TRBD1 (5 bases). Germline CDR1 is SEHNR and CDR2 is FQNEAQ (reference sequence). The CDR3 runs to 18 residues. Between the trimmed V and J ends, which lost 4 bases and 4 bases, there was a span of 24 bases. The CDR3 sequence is CASSSRRRQGGFADTQYF. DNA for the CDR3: TGTGCCAGCAGCTCCCGACGCCGCCAGGGCGGTTTCGCAGATACGCAGTATTTT.

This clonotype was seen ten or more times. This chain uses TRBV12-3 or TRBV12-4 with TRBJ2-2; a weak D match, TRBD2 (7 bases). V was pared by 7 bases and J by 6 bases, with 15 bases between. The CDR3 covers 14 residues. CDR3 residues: CASIAGGLAGELFF. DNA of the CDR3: TGTGCCAGCATTGCCGGGGGGCTGGCCGGGGAGCTGTTTTTT.